This T cell receptor beta chain is drawn from a study of regulatory T cells in long-lasting Graves disease. Study as a whole: Duration of antithyroid drug therapy among newly diagnosed Graves' patients was under 3 months.

This clonotype was recorded at least ten times. The antigen is unknown. The time point: newly diagnosed GD, antithyroid drugs for less than 3 months. From RNA extracted from PBMCs, the TCR library was made. The source of the patients was an endocrinology department in Xi'an, China. General study results and limits: Thyroid tissue was not studied; only peripheral blood was.

Both iRepertoire HTBI primers and Arm-PCR of CDR3 regions were used to build the TCR beta libraries. TCRdb itself ran the multiplex PCR reads through MiXCR, one entry per CDR3 protein. The sample shows 680,000 or so distinct CDR3 sequences, approximately 15% of them seen only once. Germline V gives CDR1 SGHTA, CDR2 FQGNSA. This CDR3 contains 13 residues. V lost 7 bases to trimming and J lost 2 bases; unmatched junction nucleotides: 3. These records were also assigned to another study, of T cells in Graves' hyperthyroidism and ophthalmopathy. That paper adds: Most clonotypes expanded in the thyroid (above 0.001) were also present in blood.

The chain couples TRBV7-2 to TRBJ2-7; 9 bases are a match to TRBD1. The sample in question was peripheral blood mononuclear cells (PBMCs), obtained at new diagnosis, from a patient treated with antithyroid drugs. The sequence derives from a woman between 25 and 40 years old with Graves disease. The CDR3, as DNA: TGTGCCAGCAAGGGACAGGGCGCCTACGAGCAGTACTTC. The encoded protein is CASKGQGAYEQYF.